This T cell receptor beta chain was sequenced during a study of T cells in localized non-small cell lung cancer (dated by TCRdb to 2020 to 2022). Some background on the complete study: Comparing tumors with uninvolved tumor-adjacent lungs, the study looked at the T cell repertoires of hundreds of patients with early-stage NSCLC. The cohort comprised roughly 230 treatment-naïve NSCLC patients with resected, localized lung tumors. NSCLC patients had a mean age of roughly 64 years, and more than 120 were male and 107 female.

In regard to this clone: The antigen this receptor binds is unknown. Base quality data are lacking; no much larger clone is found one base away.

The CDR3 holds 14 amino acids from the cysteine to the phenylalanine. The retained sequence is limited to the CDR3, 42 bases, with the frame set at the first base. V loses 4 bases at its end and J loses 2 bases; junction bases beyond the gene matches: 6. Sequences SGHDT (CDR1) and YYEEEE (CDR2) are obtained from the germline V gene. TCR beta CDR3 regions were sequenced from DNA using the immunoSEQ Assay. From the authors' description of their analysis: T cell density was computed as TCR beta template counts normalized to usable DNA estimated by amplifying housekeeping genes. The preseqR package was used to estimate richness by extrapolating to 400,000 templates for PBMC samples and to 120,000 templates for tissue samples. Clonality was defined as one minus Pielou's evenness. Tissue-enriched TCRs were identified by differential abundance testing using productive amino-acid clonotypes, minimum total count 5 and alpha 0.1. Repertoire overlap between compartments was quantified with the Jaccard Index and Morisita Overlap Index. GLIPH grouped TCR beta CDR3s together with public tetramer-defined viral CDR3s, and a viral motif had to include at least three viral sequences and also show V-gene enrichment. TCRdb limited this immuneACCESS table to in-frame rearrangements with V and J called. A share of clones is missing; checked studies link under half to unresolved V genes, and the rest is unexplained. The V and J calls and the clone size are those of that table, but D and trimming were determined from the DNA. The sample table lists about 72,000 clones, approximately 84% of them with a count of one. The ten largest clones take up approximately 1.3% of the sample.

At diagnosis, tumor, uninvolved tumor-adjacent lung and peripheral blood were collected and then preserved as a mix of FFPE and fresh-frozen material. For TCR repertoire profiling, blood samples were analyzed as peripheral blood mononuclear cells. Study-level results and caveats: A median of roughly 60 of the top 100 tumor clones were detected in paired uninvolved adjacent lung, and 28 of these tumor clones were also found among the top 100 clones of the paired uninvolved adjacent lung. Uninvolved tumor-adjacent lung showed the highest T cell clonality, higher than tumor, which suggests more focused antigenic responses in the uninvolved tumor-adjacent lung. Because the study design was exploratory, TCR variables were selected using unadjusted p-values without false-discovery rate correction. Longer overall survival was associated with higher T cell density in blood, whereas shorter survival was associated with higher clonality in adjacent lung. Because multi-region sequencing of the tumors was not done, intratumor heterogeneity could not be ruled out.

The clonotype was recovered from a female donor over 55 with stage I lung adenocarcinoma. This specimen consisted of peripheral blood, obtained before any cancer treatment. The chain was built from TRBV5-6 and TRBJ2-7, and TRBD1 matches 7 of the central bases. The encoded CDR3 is CASSEDRSPYEQYF. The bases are TGTGCCAGCAGCGAGGACAGGTCCCCCTACGAGCAGTACTTC. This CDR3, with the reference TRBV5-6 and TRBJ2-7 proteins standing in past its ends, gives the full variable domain DAGVTQSPTHLIKTRGQQVTLRCSPKSGHDTVSWYQQALGQGPQFIFQYYEEEERQRGNFPDRFSGHQFPNYSSELNVNALLLGDSALYLCASSEDRSPYEQYFGPGTRLTVT.